The 23 T cell receptor beta chains below come from one sample, sequenced in a study of vaccination effects on CD4 cells after COVID-19. Antigen-specific CD4+ T cell clonotypes were called by their expansion after viral peptide-pool culture in ViraFEST. Following 10 days of culture, CD4+ T cells were isolated. Their target antigens are unknown. Clones were read by immunoSEQ multiplex PCR, and TCRdb kept only the in-frame ones, dropping some. The table records 50,000 to 65,000 clones, 65% to 90% of them present only once. Sample: CD4+ T cells from PBMCs cultured with HCoV-229E spike peptides, taken before COVID-19 vaccination. These receptors all come from a human donor who received a COVID-19 vaccine.

The chain employs TRBV10-3 and TRBJ2-7; the D is unclear. The germline V gene encodes CDR1 ENHRY and CDR2 SYGVKD. Between the trimmed V and J ends, which lost 7 bases and 0 bases, there was a span of 1 base. CDR3 size: 10 residues. The CDR3 loop is CAITSYEQYV. The CDR3 DNA sequence: TGTGCCATCACCTCCTACGAGCAGTACGTC.

Only a few counts were recorded for this clone. The CDR3 DNA reads TGTGCCAGCAGCCTCTGGGAAGTTGCTAACTATGGCTACACCTTC. Residues: CASSLWEVANYGYTF. The chain links TRBV5-6 to TRBJ1-2; no clear D gene. The V gene's germline CDR1 is SGHDT and CDR2 YYEEEE. Trimming cost V 4 bases and J 0 bases, with 13 bases left between them. The CDR3 is 15 amino acids.

The chain employs TRBV2 and TRBJ1-5, with TRBD1 matching 7 bases. The V segment lost 7 bases and the J segment 2 bases; nucleotides outside the gene matches: 14. The germline V gene has CDR1 SNHLY and CDR2 FYNNEI. This CDR3 has 17 residues. CDR3: CASTLIGGGSGNQPQHF. CDR3 coding DNA: TGTGCCAGCACCCTGATCGGAGGGGGCTCTGGCAATCAGCCCCAGCATTTT.

The chain is built from TRBV2 and TRBJ1-1; D gene unclear. Per germline, CDR1 SNHLY and CDR2 FYNNEI. CDR3 length: 14 amino acids. V lost 5 bases, J lost 7 bases, and 17 bases lay in between. CDR3 protein: CASSIREASVEAFF. The DNA for the CDR3 is TGTGCCAGCAGTATACGGGAAGCCTCGGTTGAAGCTTTCTTT.

This clone has a handful of counts. The V call is TRBV7-2, the J call TRBJ1-2; possible D gene TRBD1, 5 bases. Germline V gene sequence: CDR1 SGHTA, CDR2 FQGNSA. V lost 1 base to trimming and J lost 4 bases, with 16 bases between them. CDR3 length: 16 amino acids. The CDR3 loop reads CASSLGGRERLYGYTF. The DNA for the CDR3 is TGTGCCAGCAGCTTAGGGGGGAGGGAGCGACTCTATGGCTACACCTTC.

The genes are TRBV6-4 and TRBJ2-2, with 9 positions matching TRBD2. CDR1 MRHNA and CDR2 SNTAGT come from the germline V gene. The V and J ends lost 3 bases and 7 bases, in that order; junction bases with no gene match: 9. The CDR3 runs to 16 residues. This chain's CDR3 is CASSETSGGHGGELFF. The CDR3 nucleotides are TGTGCCAGCAGTGAGACCAGCGGGGGGCACGGCGGGGAGCTGTTTTTT.

The chain recombines TRBV27 with TRBJ2-5, with D perhaps matching TRBD1 (5 bases). The CDR3 consists of 15 residues. V was clipped by 10 bases and J by 2 bases, with 20 bases between them. Germline CDR1 reads MNHEY; CDR2 reads SMNVEV (reference sequence). DNA of the CDR3: TGTGCCACCCGGGCCTGGGGCCGGTCGCAAGAGACCCAGTACTTC. It translates to CATRAWGRSQETQYF.

Remarks on this clone: One end of the junction does not line up with germline, which may come from a read error. The chain joins TRBV7-9 to TRBJ2-1; D unclear. Germline CDR1 and CDR2: SEHNR and FQNEAQ (reference sequence). The CDR3 is 14 residues long. The CDR3 sequence: CASSLIAPYHEQFF. For the CDR3, the DNA is TGTGCCAGCAGCTTAATTGCGCCCTACCATGAGCAGTTCTTC. Drawing the rest from reference TRBV7-9 and TRBJ2-1, the complete variable domain is DTGVSQNPRHKITKRGQNVTFRCDPISEHNRLYWYRQTLGQGPEFLTYFQNEAQLEKSRLLSDRFSAERPKGSFSTLEIQRTEQGDSAMYLCASSLIAPYHEQFFGPGTRLTVL.

This clone has a single count. The chain couples TRBV5-1 to TRBJ2-5, with unresolved D. The CDR3 contains 16 residues. V dropped 0 bases and J dropped 2 bases, with 14 bases sitting between them. CDR1 and CDR2 (germline): SGHRS, YFSETQ. The CDR3 sequence is CASSLVPRATQETQYF. CDR3 bases: TGCGCCAGCAGCTTGGTGCCACGGGCGACACAAGAGACCCAGTACTTC.

In this sample, this clone turned up once. The sample has other DNA sequences that encode this CDR3 too. The chain is built from TRBV28 and TRBJ1-4, with D uncertain. CDR1 is MDHEN and CDR2 is SYDVKM in the germline V gene. Trimming shortened V by 2 bases and J by 5 bases, and 3 bases separated the two germline ends. The CDR3 totals 12 residues. The CDR3 spells CASSLRNEKLFF. The CDR3 bases are TGTGCCAGCAGTTTAAGAAATGAAAAACTGTTTTTT.

This chain joins TRBV7-8 and TRBJ2-7, with D possibly TRBD2 on 5 matching bases. The CDR3 runs to 14 residues. V was trimmed by 5 bases and J by 2 bases, leaving 13 bases between them. Germline assignment: CDR1 SGHVS and CDR2 FQNEAQ. This CDR3 is CASSVGTGTYEQYV. The DNA of the CDR3 is TGTGCCAGCAGCGTCGGTACCGGGACCTACGAGCAGTACGTC.

This chain connects TRBV29-1 to TRBJ2-1; maybe TRBD1 (5 bases). V was trimmed by 7 bases and J by 9 bases, leaving 13 bases between them. The CDR3 has 11 amino acids. CDR1 is SQVTM and CDR2 is ANQGSEA in the germline V gene. CDR3 sequence (DNA): TGCAGCGCCGCCCAGGGTAGTGAGCAGTTCTTC. This sequence encodes CSAAQGSEQFF.

The chain joins TRBV12-3 or TRBV12-4 to TRBJ1-1, with a possible D match to TRBD1 (5 bases). Trimming pared 1 base from V and 4 bases from J, leaving 7 bases between. This CDR3 spans 13 amino acids. CDR3 amino acids: CASSLGGFTEAFF. The CDR3, as DNA: TGTGCCAGCAGTTTAGGGGGCTTCACTGAAGCTTTCTTT.

The CDR3 coding sequence is TGTGCCTGGAGTCGACATCAGTTCGAAAAACTGTTTTTT. Translation gives CAWSRHQFEKLFF. This chain connects TRBV30 to TRBJ1-4; D call uncertain. The CDR3 is made up of 13 amino acids. Trimming shortened V by 2 bases and J by 8 bases, and 12 bases separated the two germline ends. Germline V gene lookup returns CDR1 GTSNPN and CDR2 SVGIG (reference sequence).

J is TRBJ2-3 and V is TRBV24-1; TRBD2 matches at 10 bases. From germline, CDR1 is KGHDR and CDR2 SFDVKD. V was clipped by 9 bases and J by 3 bases; unmatched bases: 11. The CDR3 has 16 amino acids. CDR3 region: CATGQERGGRTDTQYF. CDR3 DNA sequence: TGTGCCACCGGCCAGGAGCGGGGGGGCCGAACAGATACGCAGTATTTT.

J is TRBJ2-3 and V is TRBV2; D is perhaps TRBD1 (6 bases). CDR3 length: 15 amino acids. Germline V lookup: CDR1 SNHLY, CDR2 FYNNEI. V lost 3 bases and J lost 5, with 15 bases in between. The CDR3 DNA reads TGTGCCAGCAGTGATGGGCAGGGGAAGGGAGATACGCAGTATTTT. Its translation is CASSDGQGKGDTQYF.

In DNA form, the CDR3 reads TGTGCCAGCAGCACCCAGACCGATATTCTAGCCAAAAACATTCAGTACTTC. Translation gives CASSTQTDILAKNIQYF. The genes are TRBV21-1 and TRBJ2-4. TRBV21-1 is a pseudogene. This CDR3 region has 17 residues.

The V call is TRBV10-3, the J call TRBJ2-6; D is possibly TRBD2 (6 bases). The CDR3 totals 18 residues. CDR1 is ENHRY and CDR2 is SYGVKD in the germline V gene. Trimming shortened V by 7 bases and J by 0 bases, and 19 bases separated the two germline ends. The DNA of the CDR3 is TGTGCCATCAAAACCTCAACGGGGGTCAACTCTGGGGCCAACGTCCTGACTTTC. Protein: CAIKTSTGVNSGANVLTF.

This clone has only one observation. CDR3 loop: CASSVRRGNQPQHF. CDR3 in DNA: TGTGCCAGTAGTGTAAGGAGGGGCAATCAGCCCCAGCATTTT. The chain has TRBV19 and TRBJ1-5; D is unresolved. Trimming removed 5 bases from V and 2 bases from J, with 10 bases in between. This CDR3 contains 14 residues. Per the germline V gene, CDR1 is LNHDA and CDR2 is SQIVND (reference sequence). Using reference TRBV19 and TRBJ1-5 for the parts outside the CDR3, the full variable domain is DGGITQSPKYLFRKEGQNVTLSCEQNLNHDAMYWYRQDPGQGLRLIYYSQIVNDFQKGDIAEGYSVSREKKESFPLTVTSAQKNPTAFYLCASSVRRGNQPQHFGDGTRLSIL.

The chain is built from TRBV7-2 and TRBJ2-2, with D tentatively TRBD2 (5 bases). Trimming pared 2 bases from V and 3 bases from J, leaving 13 bases between. This CDR3 comprises 16 residues. Germline-derived CDR1 and CDR2 are SGHTA and FQGNSA. Written as DNA, the CDR3 is TGTGCCAGCAGCTTATGGGGTTCGGGATACACCGGGGAGCTGTTTTTT. The encoded protein is CASSLWGSGYTGELFF.

V usage is TRBV6-6 and J usage is TRBJ2-1; 7 bases are a match to TRBD1. This CDR3 spans 16 amino acids. With 4 bases clipped from V and 0 bases from J, the junction kept 6 bases outside the gene matches. The germline V gene has CDR1 MNHNY and CDR2 SVGAGI (reference sequence). In nucleotides, the CDR3 is TGTGCCAGCAGTTTCAGACAGGGTAGCTCCTACAATGAGCAGTTCTTC. Encoded protein: CASSFRQGSSYNEQFF.

The chain uses TRBV3-1 (or the pseudogene TRBV3-2) and TRBJ2-2, with TRBD2 as a possible D gene (5 bases). Trimming pared 6 bases from V and 0 bases from J, leaving 14 bases between. The CDR3 is made up of 16 amino acids. Germline V gene sequence: CDR1 LGHDT, CDR2 YNNKEL (reference sequence). CDR3 residues: CASSRGLTANTGELFF. CDR3 DNA: TGTGCCAGCAGTCGGGGTCTTACTGCGAACACCGGGGAGCTGTTTTTT.

The CDR3 sequence is CASSLAGYQETQYF. For the CDR3, the DNA is TGTGCCAGCAGCTTAGCGGGGTACCAAGAGACCCAGTACTTC. This chain connects TRBV7-3 to TRBJ2-5; TRBD2 might be the D (6 bases). Germline V lookup: CDR1 SGHTA, CDR2 FQGTGA. V was shortened by 2 bases and J by 0 bases, with 7 bases between the two germline ends. CDR3 length: 14 amino acids.